This T cell receptor beta chain was recorded in a study of shared clonotypes between healthy human individuals. Unmatched junction bases numbered 5, after V lost 3 bases and J lost 1 base. CDR3 length equals 16 residues. Germline assignment: CDR1 SGHVS and CDR2 FNYEAQ. To note about this clone: What it recognizes is unknown.

Sequencing used immunoSEQ multiplex PCR; TCRdb keeps in-frame clones, though not all of them. The sample lists fewer than 1 million clones; about 96% were seen once. Overall study results and limits: As a rule, naive subsets had a larger estimated richness than memory subsets. Rarefaction revealed incomplete sorted-subset sequencing despite large depth. The study found lower generation probabilities in non-shared clonotypes than in those shared by all four donors. Sample collection involved blood only; tissue repertoires are likely different.

Naivety among CD8 cells was defined by CD45RO negativity and positive CCR7 selection, thereby excluding terminally differentiated effector memory CD45RA+ cells. The source is a man in his thirties or forties in good health. The chain employs TRBV7-6 and TRBJ2-2; 7 nucleotides match TRBD1. The sample consisted of naive CD8+ T cells sorted from blood. The CDR3 sequence is CASSFDREGNTGELFF. The DNA for the CDR3 is TGTGCCAGCAGCTTCGACAGGGAAGGGAACACCGGGGAGCTGTTTTTT.